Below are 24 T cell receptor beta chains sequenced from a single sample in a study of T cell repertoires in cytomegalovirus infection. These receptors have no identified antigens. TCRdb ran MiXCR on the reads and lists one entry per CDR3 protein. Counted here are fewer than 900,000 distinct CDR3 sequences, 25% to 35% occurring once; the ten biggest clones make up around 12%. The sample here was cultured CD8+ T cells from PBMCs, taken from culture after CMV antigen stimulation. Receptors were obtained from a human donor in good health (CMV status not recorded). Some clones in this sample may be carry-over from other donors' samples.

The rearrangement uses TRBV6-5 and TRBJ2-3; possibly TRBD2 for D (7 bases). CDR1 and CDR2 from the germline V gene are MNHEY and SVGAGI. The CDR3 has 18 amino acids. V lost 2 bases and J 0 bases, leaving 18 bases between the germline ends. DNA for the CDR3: TGTGCCAGCAGTTACACCCCATTGCGGGGGCCTAGCACAGATACGCAGTATTTT. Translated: CASSYTPLRGPSTDTQYF.

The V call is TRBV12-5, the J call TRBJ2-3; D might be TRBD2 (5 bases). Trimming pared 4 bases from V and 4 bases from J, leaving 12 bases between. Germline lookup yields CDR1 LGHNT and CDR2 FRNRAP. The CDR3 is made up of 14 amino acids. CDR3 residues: CASGYGGRSDTQYF. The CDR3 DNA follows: TGTGCTAGTGGTTATGGAGGACGATCAGATACGCAGTATTTT.

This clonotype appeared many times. The CDR3 region has the DNA TGTGCCAGCAGTTTTAGCTCTCGGACAGGTTCGCCCTACGAGCAGTACGTC. Protein product: CASSFSSRTGSPYEQYV. The chain links TRBV7-8 to TRBJ2-7, with TRBD1 matching 7 bases. This CDR3 is 17 amino acids long. V lost 6 bases and J lost 2; bases outside the gene matches: 16. Germline V gene lookup returns CDR1 SGHVS and CDR2 FQNEAQ.

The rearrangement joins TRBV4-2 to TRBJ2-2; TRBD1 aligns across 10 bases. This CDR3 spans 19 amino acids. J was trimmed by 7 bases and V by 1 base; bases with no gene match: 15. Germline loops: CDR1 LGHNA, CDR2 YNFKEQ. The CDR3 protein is CASSQGGWGQGSRDGELFF. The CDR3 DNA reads TGTGCCAGCAGCCAAGGGGGTTGGGGACAGGGGTCCCGGGACGGGGAGCTGTTTTTT.

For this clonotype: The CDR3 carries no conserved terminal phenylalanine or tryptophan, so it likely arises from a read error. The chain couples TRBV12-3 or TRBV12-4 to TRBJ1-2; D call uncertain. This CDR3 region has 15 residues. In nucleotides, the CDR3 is TGTGCCAGCAGTTTCAATCAGGCAGTGAACTATGACTACACCATC. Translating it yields CASSFNQAVNYDYTI.

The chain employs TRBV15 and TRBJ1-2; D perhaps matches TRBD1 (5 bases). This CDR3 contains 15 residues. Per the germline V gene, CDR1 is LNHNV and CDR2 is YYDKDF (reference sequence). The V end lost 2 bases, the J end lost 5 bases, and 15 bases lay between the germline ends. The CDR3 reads CATSRRGETLYGYTF. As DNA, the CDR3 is TGTGCCACCAGCAGAAGGGGAGAGACTCTTTATGGCTACACCTTC.

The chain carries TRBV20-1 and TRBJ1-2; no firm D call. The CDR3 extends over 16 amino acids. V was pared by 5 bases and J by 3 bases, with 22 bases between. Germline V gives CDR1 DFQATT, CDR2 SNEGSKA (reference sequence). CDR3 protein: CSAPPPEGPWDYGYTF. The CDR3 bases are TGCAGTGCTCCACCTCCGGAGGGCCCCTGGGACTATGGCTACACCTTC.

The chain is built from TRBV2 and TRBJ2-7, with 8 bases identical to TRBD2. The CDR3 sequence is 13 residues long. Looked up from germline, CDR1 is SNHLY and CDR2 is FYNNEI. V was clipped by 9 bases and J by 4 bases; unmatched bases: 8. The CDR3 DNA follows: TGTGCCAGGACGGGGGGGGAGAGGTACGAGCAGTACTTC. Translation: CARTGGERYEQYF.

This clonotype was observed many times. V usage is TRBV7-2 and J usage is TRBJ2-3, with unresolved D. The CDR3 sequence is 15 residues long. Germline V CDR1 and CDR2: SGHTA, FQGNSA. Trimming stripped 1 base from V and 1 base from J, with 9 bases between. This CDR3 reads CASSLGGRGTDTQYF. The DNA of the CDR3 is TGTGCCAGCAGCTTAGGGGGTCGAGGCACAGATACGCAGTATTTT.

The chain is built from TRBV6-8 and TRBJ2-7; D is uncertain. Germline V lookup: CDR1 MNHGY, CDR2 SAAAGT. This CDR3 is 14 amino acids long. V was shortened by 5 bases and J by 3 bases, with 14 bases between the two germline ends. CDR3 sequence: CASSAIFGDYEQYF. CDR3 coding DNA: TGTGCCAGCAGTGCAATTTTTGGGGACTACGAGCAGTACTTC.

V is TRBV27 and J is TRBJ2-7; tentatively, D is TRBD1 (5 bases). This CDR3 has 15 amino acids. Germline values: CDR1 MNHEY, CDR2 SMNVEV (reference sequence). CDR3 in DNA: TGTGCCAGCAGTCCCACGATCCAGAACAGGACAACTGAGAACGTC. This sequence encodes CASSPTIQNRTTENV.

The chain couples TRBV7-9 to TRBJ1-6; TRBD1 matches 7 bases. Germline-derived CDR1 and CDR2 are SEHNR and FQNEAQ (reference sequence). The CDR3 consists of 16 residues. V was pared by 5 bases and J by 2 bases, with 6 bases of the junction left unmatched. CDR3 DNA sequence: TGTGCCAGCAGCCGGTCGACAGGGACCTATAATTCACCCCTCCACTTT. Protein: CASSRSTGTYNSPLHF. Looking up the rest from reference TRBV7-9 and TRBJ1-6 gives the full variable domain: DTGVSQNPRHKITKRGQNVTFRCDPISEHNRLYWYRQTLGQGPEFLTYFQNEAQLEKSRLLSDRFSAERPKGSFSTLEIQRTEQGDSAMYLCASSRSTGTYNSPLHFGNGTRLTVT.

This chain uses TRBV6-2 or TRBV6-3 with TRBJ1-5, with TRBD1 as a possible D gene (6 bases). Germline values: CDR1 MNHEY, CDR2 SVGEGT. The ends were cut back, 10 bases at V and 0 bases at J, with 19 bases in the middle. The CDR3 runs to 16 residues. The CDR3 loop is CATRGRGHLSNQPQHF. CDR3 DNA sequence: TGTGCCACCAGGGGCAGGGGACACCTTAGCAATCAGCCCCAGCATTTT.

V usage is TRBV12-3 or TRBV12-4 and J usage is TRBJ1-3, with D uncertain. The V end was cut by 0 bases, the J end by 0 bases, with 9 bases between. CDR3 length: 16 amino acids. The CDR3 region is CASSLASLSSGNTIYF. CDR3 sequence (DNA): TGTGCCAGCAGTTTAGCGTCCCTCTCCTCTGGAAACACCATATATTTT.

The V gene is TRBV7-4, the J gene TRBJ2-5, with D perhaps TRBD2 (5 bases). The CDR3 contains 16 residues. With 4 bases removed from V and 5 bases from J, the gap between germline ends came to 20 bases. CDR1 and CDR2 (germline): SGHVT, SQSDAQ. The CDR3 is CASSSASVPEVETQYF. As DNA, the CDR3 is TGTGCCAGCAGCTCAGCGAGCGTACCGGAGGTGGAGACCCAGTACTTC.

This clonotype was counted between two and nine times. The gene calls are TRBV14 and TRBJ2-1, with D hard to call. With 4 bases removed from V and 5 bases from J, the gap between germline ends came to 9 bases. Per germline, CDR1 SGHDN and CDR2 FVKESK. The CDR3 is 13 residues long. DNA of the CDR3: TGTGCCAGCAGCCCTCTCCGGAACAATGAGCAGTTCTTC. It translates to CASSPLRNNEQFF.

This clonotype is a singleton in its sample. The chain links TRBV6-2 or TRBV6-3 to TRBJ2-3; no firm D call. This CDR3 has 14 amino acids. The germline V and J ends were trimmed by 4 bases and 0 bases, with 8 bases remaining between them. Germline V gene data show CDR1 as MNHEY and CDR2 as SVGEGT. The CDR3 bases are TGTGCCAGCAGTTCCGAAGTCAGCACAGATACGCAGTATTTT. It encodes CASSSEVSTDTQYF.

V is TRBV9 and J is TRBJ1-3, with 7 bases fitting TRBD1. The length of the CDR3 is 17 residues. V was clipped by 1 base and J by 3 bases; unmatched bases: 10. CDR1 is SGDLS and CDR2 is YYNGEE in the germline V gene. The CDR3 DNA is TGTGCCAGCAGCGTATGGGACAGACCGTCCGGTGGAAACACCATATATTTT. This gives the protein CASSVWDRPSGGNTIYF.

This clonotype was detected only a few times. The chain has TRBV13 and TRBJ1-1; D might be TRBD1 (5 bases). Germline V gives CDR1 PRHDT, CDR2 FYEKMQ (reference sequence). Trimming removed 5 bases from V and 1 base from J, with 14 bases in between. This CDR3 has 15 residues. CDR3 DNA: TGTGCCAGCAGCATCCTCAGGGAGGGGAACACTGAAGCTTTCTTT. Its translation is CASSILREGNTEAFF.

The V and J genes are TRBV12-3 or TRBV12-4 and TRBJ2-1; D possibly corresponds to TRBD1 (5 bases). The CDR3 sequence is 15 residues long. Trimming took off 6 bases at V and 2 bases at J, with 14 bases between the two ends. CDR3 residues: CASRQGFGAYNEQFF. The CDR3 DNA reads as TGTGCCAGCAGGCAGGGTTTTGGAGCCTACAATGAGCAGTTCTTC.

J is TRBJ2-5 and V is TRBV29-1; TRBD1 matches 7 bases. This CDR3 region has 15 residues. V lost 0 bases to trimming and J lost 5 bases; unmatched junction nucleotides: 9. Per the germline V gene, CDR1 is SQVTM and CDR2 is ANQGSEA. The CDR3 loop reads CSVEEKRGRGETQYF. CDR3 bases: TGCAGCGTTGAAGAAAAAAGGGGGCGAGGGGAGACCCAGTACTTC.

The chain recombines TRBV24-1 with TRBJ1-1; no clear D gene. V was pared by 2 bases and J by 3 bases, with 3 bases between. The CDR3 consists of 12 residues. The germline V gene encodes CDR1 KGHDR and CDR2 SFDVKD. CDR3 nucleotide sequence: TGTGCCACCAGTGATTGGGACACTGAAGCTTTCTTT. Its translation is CATSDWDTEAFF.

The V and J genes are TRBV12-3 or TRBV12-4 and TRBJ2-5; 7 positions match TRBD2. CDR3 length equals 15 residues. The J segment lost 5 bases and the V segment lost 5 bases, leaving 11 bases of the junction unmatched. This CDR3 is CASSLPGRASETQYF. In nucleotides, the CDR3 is TGTGCCAGCAGTCTCCCAGGGAGGGCGTCGGAGACCCAGTACTTC.

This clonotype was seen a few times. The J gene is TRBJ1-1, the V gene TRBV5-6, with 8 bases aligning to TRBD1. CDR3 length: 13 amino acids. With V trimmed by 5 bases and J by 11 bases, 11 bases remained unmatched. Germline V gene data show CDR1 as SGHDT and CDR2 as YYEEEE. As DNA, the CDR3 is TGTGCCAGCAGGGGGGGACAGGCCGAAAAGGCTTTCTTT. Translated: CASRGGQAEKAFF.